This T cell receptor beta chain originates from a study of cytomegalovirus exposure and HLA in healthy donors. Trimming at V came to 4 bases and at J to 1 base, leaving 8 bases not matched to a gene. This CDR3 has 16 amino acids. Germline-derived CDR1 and CDR2 are SGHRS and YFSETQ. The PCR used 60 Vbeta and 13 Jbeta primers. The assay was immunoSEQ multiplex PCR, and TCRdb's table has in-frame clones only and misses some. The repertoire consists of over 150,000 clones, with 82% occurring once and the leading ten covering 0.08% to 0.1%. The origin of this receptor is a boy aged 2 to 10 in good health and CMV-seronegative. Source material: PBMCs. The chain uses TRBV5-1 and TRBJ1-1, with 9 bases aligning to TRBD1. CDR3 nucleotide sequence: TGCGCCAGCAGCCTACAGACAGGGGGATCGAACACTGAAGCTTTCTTT. Protein product: CASSLQTGGSNTEAFF. Supplemented by reference TRBV5-1 and TRBJ1-1, the full variable domain reads KAGVTQTPRYLIKTRGQQVTLSCSPISGHRSVSWYQQTPGQGLQFLFEYFSETQRNKGNFPGRFSGRQFSNSRSEMNVSTLELGDSALYLCASSLQTGGSNTEAFFGQGTRLTVV.